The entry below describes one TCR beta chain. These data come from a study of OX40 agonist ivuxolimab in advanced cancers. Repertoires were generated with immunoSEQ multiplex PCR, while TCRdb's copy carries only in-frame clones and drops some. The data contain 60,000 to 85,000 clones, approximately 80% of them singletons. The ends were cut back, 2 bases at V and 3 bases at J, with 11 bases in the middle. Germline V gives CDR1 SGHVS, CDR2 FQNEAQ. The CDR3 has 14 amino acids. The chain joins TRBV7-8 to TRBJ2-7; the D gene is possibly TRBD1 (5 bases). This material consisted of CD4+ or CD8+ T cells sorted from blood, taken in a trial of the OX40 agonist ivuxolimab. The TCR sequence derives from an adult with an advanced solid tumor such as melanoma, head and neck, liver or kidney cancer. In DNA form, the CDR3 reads TGTGCCAGCAGCTTAAGGCAGGGTCTCTACGAGCAGTACTTC. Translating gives CASSLRQGLYEQYF.